The 18 T cell receptor beta chains listed next were all sequenced from one sample in a study of shared clonotypes between healthy human individuals. Clones were sequenced by immunoSEQ multiplex PCR, and TCRdb holds only the in-frame ones, with some missing. Among approximately 500,000 clones listed, about 96% were seen once. Sequencing was performed on naive CD4+ T cells sorted from blood. The sample's subset: CD45RA+ positively selected. These TCRs come from a woman aged 25 to 45 in good health.

The J gene is TRBJ2-2, the V gene TRBV5-1; a possible D gene is TRBD2 (5 bases). The CDR3 covers 13 residues. The ends were cut back, 7 bases at V and 1 base at J, with 8 bases in the middle. CDR1 SGHRS and CDR2 YFSETQ come from the germline V gene. DNA of the CDR3: TGCGCCAGCCTCCGGGAGAACACCGGGGAGCTGTTTTTT. Amino acid sequence: CASLRENTGELFF.

The gene calls are TRBV18 and TRBJ2-2; 14 bases are shared with TRBD2. Germline CDR1 and CDR2: KGHSH and LQKENI. The CDR3 covers 18 residues. V was clipped by 3 bases and J by 0 bases; unmatched bases: 3. The CDR3 sequence: CASSPRTSGRTNTGELFF. For the CDR3, the DNA is TGTGCCAGCTCACCGAGGACTAGCGGGAGGACGAACACCGGGGAGCTGTTTTTT.

The CDR3 protein is CASSERPKPSYEQYF. The CDR3, as DNA: TGTGCCAGCAGTGAAAGGCCGAAACCCTCCTACGAGCAGTACTTC. The chain uses TRBV28 and TRBJ2-7; no firm D call. Trimming took off 5 bases at V and 0 bases at J, with 14 bases between the two ends. CDR3 length equals 15 residues. CDR1 and CDR2 (germline): MDHEN, SYDVKM.

The V and J genes are TRBV5-1 and TRBJ2-3; D might be TRBD2 (6 bases). The CDR3 has 16 amino acids. V lost 1 base to trimming and J lost 0 bases, with 12 bases between them. Germline CDR1 SGHRS, CDR2 YFSETQ. CDR3 amino acids: CASSLISGSSTDTQYF. DNA for the CDR3: TGCGCCAGCAGCTTGATTAGCGGATCTAGCACAGATACGCAGTATTTT.

The rearrangement joins TRBV25-1 to TRBJ2-7; no firm D call. Between the trimmed V and J ends, which lost 1 base and 0 bases, there was a span of 10 bases. Germline V CDR1 and CDR2: MGHDK, SYGVNS. CDR3 length equals 15 residues. The CDR3 DNA reads TGTGCCAGCAGTGAATCGTTCGGTCGCTCCTACGAGCAGTACTTC. Residues: CASSESFGRSYEQYF.

This clone appeared a single time. The rearrangement uses TRBV5-1 and TRBJ2-1, with no clear D. V was shortened by 1 base and J by 0 bases, with 8 bases between the two germline ends. This CDR3 comprises 15 residues. Germline V gene data show CDR1 as SGHRS and CDR2 as YFSETQ. This CDR3 reads CASSLTQTSYNEQFF. The CDR3 coding sequence is TGCGCCAGCAGCTTGACACAGACCTCCTACAATGAGCAGTTCTTC.

The chain has TRBV28 and TRBJ2-3; D is unclear. This CDR3 is 15 amino acids long. Trimming cost V 3 bases and J 2 bases, with 12 bases left between them. Germline loops: CDR1 MDHEN, CDR2 SYDVKM. The CDR3, as DNA: TGTGCCAGCAGTTTGCCGCTCTTATTCACAGATACGCAGTATTTT. This sequence encodes CASSLPLLFTDTQYF.

The genes are TRBV11-2 and TRBJ2-3, with 9 bases identical to TRBD2. The ends lost 1 base at V and 0 bases at J; junction bases unmatched: 8. CDR1 is SGHAT and CDR2 is FQNNGV in the germline V gene. The CDR3 sequence is 18 residues long. CDR3 amino acids: CASSLGQGGTSSTDTQYF. The CDR3 DNA reads as TGTGCCAGCAGCTTAGGGCAGGGGGGGACTAGCAGCACAGATACGCAGTATTTT.

The chain uses TRBV30 and TRBJ1-6; no firm D call. Trimming stripped 2 bases from V and 10 bases from J, with 15 bases between. The CDR3 spans 14 residues. Germline V CDR1 and CDR2: GTSNPN, SVGIG (reference sequence). DNA for the CDR3: TGTGCCTGGAGTAAGGGAATAAGGAAATCACCCCTCCACTTT. Its translation: CAWSKGIRKSPLHF.

The chain combines TRBV5-4 with TRBJ1-1; 7 bases align to TRBD1. V dropped 3 bases and J dropped 1; count of bases not matched to a gene: 9. The CDR3 length is 16 residues. Germline CDR1 and CDR2: SGHNT and YYREEE (reference sequence). CDR3: CASSSSTGWRNTEAFF. In DNA, the CDR3 is TGTGCCAGCAGCTCCTCGACAGGGTGGCGGAACACTGAAGCTTTCTTT. Full variable domain (rest looked up from reference TRBV5-4 and TRBJ1-1): ETGVTQSPTHLIKTRGQQVTLRCSSQSGHNTVSWYQQALGQGPQFIFQYYREEENGRGNFPPRFSGLQFPNYSSELNVNALELDDSALYLCASSSSTGWRNTEAFFGQGTRLTVV.

A remark on this clone: The same CDR3 can be traced to other DNA sequences in this sample. The chain uses TRBV18 and TRBJ2-7; D not certain. The CDR3 sequence is 13 residues long. The germline V and J ends were trimmed by 3 bases and 0 bases, with 6 bases remaining between them. Germline V gives CDR1 KGHSH, CDR2 LQKENI. The chain's CDR3 is CASSPPSSYEQYF. CDR3 sequence (DNA): TGTGCCAGCTCACCGCCTAGCTCCTACGAGCAGTACTTC.

The V call is TRBV6-1, the J call TRBJ1-5; TRBD1 agrees at 11 bases. The length of the CDR3 is 15 residues. Per germline, CDR1 MNHNS and CDR2 SASEGT. After removal of 6 bases from V and 6 bases from J, the junction contained 7 bases not matched to a gene. In nucleotides, the CDR3 is TGTGCCAGCAGGCGGGGACAGGGGGGGATTCAGCCCCAGCATTTT. It translates to CASRRGQGGIQPQHF.

This sequence joins TRBV18 and TRBJ1-1, with TRBD1 identical over 12 bases. CDR3 size: 17 residues. CDR1 is KGHSH, CDR2 LQKENI, per germline. The V gene end was trimmed by 4 bases and the J gene end by 2 bases; junction bases not matched to a gene: 8. This CDR3 reads CASSRPGQGAKNTEAFF. CDR3 bases: TGTGCCAGCTCACGGCCGGGACAGGGGGCGAAAAACACTGAAGCTTTCTTT.

As for this clone: Additional DNA sequences in this sample encode the identical CDR3. The chain couples TRBV5-1 to TRBJ2-1; D ambiguous. Germline values: CDR1 SGHRS, CDR2 YFSETQ. V was trimmed by 4 bases and J by 6 bases, leaving 11 bases between them. The CDR3 consists of 13 residues. The CDR3 is CASSLAAGNEQFF. In DNA form, the CDR3 reads TGCGCCAGCAGCCTGGCGGCAGGCAATGAGCAGTTCTTC.

V gene TRBV18 combines with J gene TRBJ2-7, with 14 bases that match TRBD2. CDR3 length: 18 residues. V trimming: 0 bases; J trimming: 7 bases; junction bases outside the gene matches: 11. Germline V CDR1 and CDR2: KGHSH, LQKENI. The CDR3 spells CASSPPPSTSGRANEQYF. CDR3 coding DNA: TGTGCCAGCTCACCACCGCCCTCGACTAGCGGGAGGGCTAATGAGCAGTACTTC. Full variable domain (missing parts from reference TRBV18 and TRBJ2-7): NAGVMQNPRHLVRRRGQEARLRCSPMKGHSHVYWYRQLPEEGLKFMVYLQKENIIDESGMPKERFSAEFPKEGPSILRIQQVVRGDSAAYFCASSPPPSTSGRANEQYFGPGTRLTVT.

The chain recombines TRBV7-9 with TRBJ1-1; no clear D gene. Trimming removed 3 bases from V and 5 bases from J, with 13 bases in between. CDR1 and CDR2 (germline): SEHNR, FQNEAQ (reference sequence). The CDR3 contains 14 residues. CDR3 residues: CASSFGEGRTEAFF. For the CDR3, the DNA is TGTGCCAGCAGCTTTGGGGAGGGAAGGACTGAAGCTTTCTTT.

The chain employs TRBV5-5 and TRBJ1-5; D is undetermined. Germline CDR1 reads SGHKS; CDR2 reads YYEKEE (reference sequence). The CDR3 runs 17 residues. V gave up 1 base and J gave up 0 bases, with 14 bases separating them. CDR3 protein: CASSLSDSDYSNQPQHF. The CDR3 nucleotides are TGTGCCAGCAGCTTGTCGGATAGTGATTATAGCAATCAGCCCCAGCATTTT.

This clone was seen only once. Other DNA sequences in the same sample also yield this CDR3. The chain combines TRBV11-2 with TRBJ1-1; 8 positions agree with TRBD1. This CDR3 comprises 14 residues. From germline, CDR1 is SGHAT and CDR2 FQNNGV. V dropped 5 bases and J dropped 1; count of bases not matched to a gene: 3. CDR3 protein: CASSPGQANTEAFF. The CDR3 DNA follows: TGTGCCAGCAGCCCGGGACAGGCGAACACTGAAGCTTTCTTT. Based on the CDR3 plus reference TRBV11-2 and TRBJ1-1, the full variable domain is EAGVAQSPRYKIIEKRQSVAFWCNPISGHATLYWYQQILGQGPKLLIQFQNNGVVDDSQLPKDRFSAERLKGVDSTLKIQPAKLEDSAVYLCASSPGQANTEAFFGQGTRLTVV.